Below, 28 T cell receptor beta chains from the same sample are listed, as sequenced in a study of blood T cell repertoires in COVID-19 (dated by TCRdb to about 2020). Library creation used the immunoSEQ multiplex PCR assay. The clones in this table, taken by TCRdb from immuneACCESS, are in-frame only. Not every clone is retained; where verified, under half of the shortfall comes from an unresolved V gene, and the cause of the rest is unknown. This sample holds 150,000 to 200,000 clones; around 75% were observed only once. The ten largest clones represent around 5.9% of the sample. Sequenced input: peripheral blood. The source of these receptors is a woman in her thirties or forties with COVID-19, enrolled during active disease.

This clone was observed a handful of times. The CDR3 loop is CASSEMGALINFNQPQHF. The CDR3 bases are TGTGCCAGCAGTGAAATGGGAGCCTTGATAAACTTCAATCAGCCCCAGCATTTT. The V call is TRBV6-1, the J call TRBJ1-5, with D uncertain. Germline CDR1 and CDR2: MNHNS and SASEGT. V lost 2 bases to trimming and J lost 3 bases, with 20 bases between them. The CDR3 has 18 amino acids.

The chain links TRBV7-2 to TRBJ2-7; D may be TRBD1 (5 bases). This CDR3 is 16 amino acids long. Germline V gene sequence: CDR1 SGHTA, CDR2 FQGNSA. The ends were cut back, 5 bases at V and 0 bases at J, with 17 bases in the middle. This CDR3 is CASSPGAGHLSYEQYF. Written as DNA, the CDR3 is TGTGCCAGCAGCCCCGGAGCCGGACACCTCTCCTACGAGCAGTACTTC.

This sequence joins TRBV25-1 and TRBJ1-5; no reliable D call. V was shortened by 0 bases and J by 3 bases, with 6 bases between the two germline ends. The length of the CDR3 is 14 residues. The germline CDR1 and CDR2 sequences are MGHDK and SYGVNS. DNA for the CDR3: TGTGCCAGCAGTGAATACAGGAACAATCAGCCCCAGCATTTT. Translating gives CASSEYRNNQPQHF.

This clone has only a few counts. V gene TRBV14 combines with J gene TRBJ2-7, with a weak D call TRBD2 (6 bases). The length of the CDR3 is 15 residues. Trimming cost V 2 bases and J 3 bases, with 14 bases left between them. From germline, CDR1 is SGHDN and CDR2 FVKESK. The CDR3 DNA reads TGTGCCAGCAGCCAACCCGGGACTCCCAACTACGAGCAGTACTTC. Its translation: CASSQPGTPNYEQYF.

The chain is built from TRBV18 and TRBJ1-5; D might be TRBD1 (5 bases). Germline V gene sequence: CDR1 KGHSH, CDR2 LQKENI. V was pared by 6 bases and J by 4 bases, with 13 bases between. The CDR3 has 14 residues. CDR3 DNA: TGTGCCAGCTCCCCCCAGAAGGGGAATCAGCCCCAGCATTTT. It specifies CASSPQKGNQPQHF.

CDR3 loop: CASSLTGRTEAFF. The CDR3 DNA reads as TGTGCCAGCAGTTTGACAGGGAGGACTGAAGCTTTCTTT. V gene TRBV12-3 or TRBV12-4 combines with J gene TRBJ1-1; 7 bases align to TRBD1. V shed 3 bases, J shed 5 bases, and the junction held 3 bases outside the gene matches. This CDR3 region has 13 residues.

This chain links TRBV7-9 with TRBJ2-3, with a tentative D call TRBD1 (6 bases). Germline values: CDR1 SEHNR, CDR2 FQNEAQ (reference sequence). Trimming stripped 5 bases from V and 3 bases from J, with 18 bases between. This CDR3 spans 16 amino acids. CDR3: CASSRRSGQGTDTQYF. The DNA for the CDR3 is TGTGCCAGCAGCCGAAGGTCAGGGCAGGGGACAGATACGCAGTATTTT.

The V gene is TRBV6-6, the J gene TRBJ2-5; weak D call: TRBD1 (5 bases). The CDR3 has 14 amino acids. The V and J ends lost 5 bases and 3 bases respectively, with 13 bases between them. Germline values: CDR1 MNHNY, CDR2 SVGAGI (reference sequence). The CDR3 is CASSQSGREETQYF. CDR3 DNA: TGTGCCAGCAGTCAGTCCGGCAGGGAAGAGACCCAGTACTTC.

The genes are TRBV5-4 and TRBJ2-7; TRBD1 agrees at 7 bases. J lost 2 bases, V lost 4 bases, and 9 bases had no gene match. The CDR3 loop spans 15 amino acids. Per germline, CDR1 SGHNT and CDR2 YYREEE (reference sequence). CDR3 sequence: CASSKGQAGTYEQYF. The CDR3 nucleotides read TGTGCCAGCAGCAAAGGACAGGCGGGCACCTACGAGCAGTACTTC.

The V gene is TRBV5-8, the J gene TRBJ2-7, with TRBD2 matching 8 bases. Germline values: CDR1 SGHTS, CDR2 YDEGEE. The CDR3 covers 14 residues. Trimming took 7 bases from V and 7 from J; bases not matched to a gene: 13. The chain's CDR3 is CASGSGGSSGEQYF. CDR3 coding DNA: TGTGCCAGCGGATCGGGAGGGTCATCGGGGGAGCAGTACTTC.

V and J are TRBV10-2 and TRBJ1-5; D is unclear. Per germline, CDR1 WSHSY and CDR2 SAAADI. V was clipped by 5 bases and J by 4 bases, with 12 bases between them. This CDR3 is built from 14 residues. CDR3 DNA sequence: TGCGCCAGCAGTCCAACAGAGTCTAATCAGCCCCAGCATTTT. This translates into CASSPTESNQPQHF.

The genes are TRBV9 and TRBJ2-7, with a possible D match to TRBD1 (6 bases). In germline, CDR1 is SGDLS, CDR2 YYNGEE. The V end was cut by 7 bases, the J end by 4 bases, with 18 bases between. The CDR3 covers 14 residues. The CDR3 DNA is TGTGCCAGCTCCCTAGGGTCTACAGGGTACGAGCAGTACTTC. Translation: CASSLGSTGYEQYF.

The chain combines TRBV6-4 with TRBJ2-5; possibly TRBD2 for D (6 bases). Germline-derived CDR1 and CDR2 are MRHNA and SNTAGT. V gave up 2 bases and J gave up 7 bases, with 17 bases separating them. This CDR3 has 15 residues. CDR3 amino acids: CASSDRGTKMGTQYF. The CDR3 DNA reads TGTGCCAGCAGTGACCGCGGGACGAAAATGGGGACCCAGTACTTC.

V gene TRBV7-2 combines with J gene TRBJ2-1; 7 bases line up with TRBD1. The CDR3 extends over 14 amino acids. V lost 5 bases, J lost 5 bases, and 6 bases stayed unmatched. The germline V gene has CDR1 SGHTA and CDR2 FQGNSA. CDR3 sequence: CASSTPTGNNEQFF. CDR3 nucleotide sequence: TGTGCCAGCAGCACACCGACAGGGAACAATGAGCAGTTCTTC.

V usage is TRBV3-1 (or the pseudogene TRBV3-2) and J usage is TRBJ1-1; tentatively, D is TRBD1 (5 bases). Germline V CDR1 and CDR2: LGHDT, YNNKEL (reference sequence). This CDR3 contains 12 residues. The ends were cut back, 5 bases at V and 11 bases at J, with 15 bases in the middle. In nucleotides, the CDR3 is TGTGCCAGCAGCACGGGACTTCGGGCCGCTTTCTTT. Its protein product is CASSTGLRAAFF.

This clone was observed a few times. This sequence joins TRBV27 and TRBJ2-1, with 8 bases lining up with TRBD2. The CDR3 contains 14 residues. Germline V gene data show CDR1 as MNHEY and CDR2 as SMNVEV (reference sequence). The V segment lost 5 bases and the J segment 3 bases; nucleotides outside the gene matches: 3. CDR3 residues: CASSTRGGYNEQFF. In DNA form, the CDR3 reads TGTGCCAGCAGTACCCGGGGGGGCTACAATGAGCAGTTCTTC.

As DNA, the CDR3 is TGTGCCAGCAGCACATACTACGAGCAGTACTTC. Amino acids: CASSTYYEQYF. The genes are TRBV7-2 and TRBJ2-7; D call uncertain. Germline CDR1 reads SGHTA; CDR2 reads FQGNSA. CDR3 length: 11 residues. V was trimmed by 5 bases and J by 3 bases, leaving 5 bases between them.

This chain links TRBV29-1 with TRBJ1-2; tentatively, D is TRBD1 (5 bases). Germline V gene data show CDR1 as SQVTM and CDR2 as ANQGSEA. This CDR3 spans 13 amino acids. Trimming removed 5 bases at V and 5 bases at J, with 15 bases between. The CDR3 loop is CSVRQYIGYGYTF. In DNA, the CDR3 is TGCAGCGTTCGACAGTATATAGGTTATGGCTACACCTTC.

Of note for this clone: The same CDR3 also results from other DNA sequences found in this sample. The J gene is TRBJ2-7, the V gene TRBV3-1 (or the pseudogene TRBV3-2), with 7 nucleotides matching TRBD2. Trimming removed 1 base from V and 6 bases from J; junction bases left unmatched: 9. CDR3 length equals 15 residues. CDR1 is LGHDT, CDR2 YNNKEL, per germline (reference sequence). The CDR3 region has the DNA TGTGCCAGCAGCCAAGGGCCTAGCGGCGGAGTCGAGCAGTACTTC. Its translation is CASSQGPSGGVEQYF.

This clone came up a few times. This chain joins TRBV25-1 and TRBJ2-2, with a tentative D call TRBD2 (6 bases). In germline, CDR1 is MGHDK, CDR2 SYGVNS. V shed 5 bases and J shed 7 bases, with 11 bases lying between them. The CDR3 runs 13 residues. Here the CDR3 DNA reads TGTGCCAGCAGTACCTTCGGGGGCGGGGAGCTGTTTTTT. Amino acids: CASSTFGGGELFF. Filled out from reference TRBV25-1 and TRBJ2-2, the complete variable domain reads EADIYQTPRYLVIGTGKKITLECSQTMGHDKMYWYQQDPGMELHLIHYSYGVNSTEKGDLSSESTVSRIRTEHFPLTLESARPSHTSQYLCASSTFGGGELFFGEGSRLTVL.

The V gene is TRBV19, the J gene TRBJ1-5, with a possible D match to TRBD1 (6 bases). CDR3 length equals 15 residues. Trimming removed 7 bases from V and 1 base from J, with 14 bases in between. Germline-derived CDR1 and CDR2 are LNHDA and SQIVND (reference sequence). The DNA of the CDR3 is TGTGCCAGTACCACGACAGGTGGCAGCAATCAGCCCCAGCATTTT. It codes for CASTTTGGSNQPQHF.

This clone was seen only once. The genes are TRBV30 and TRBJ1-5; D is possibly TRBD1 (5 bases). The CDR3 consists of 15 residues. V lost 3 bases and J 2 bases, leaving 14 bases between the germline ends. CDR1 is GTSNPN and CDR2 is SVGIG in the germline V gene (reference sequence). CDR3 sequence (DNA): TGTGCCTGGAGCTGGGGGGGGGTTGGCAATCAGCCCCAGCATTTT. Protein product: CAWSWGGVGNQPQHF.

The CDR3 sequence: CASRAGTEAFF. CDR3 DNA sequence: TGTGCCAGCAGGGCCGGGACTGAAGCTTTCTTT. This chain connects TRBV6-4 to TRBJ1-1; D unclear. Trimming cost V 6 bases and J 5 bases, with 7 bases left between them. CDR3 length equals 11 residues. In germline, CDR1 is MRHNA, CDR2 SNTAGT.

CDR3 nucleotides: TGTGCCAGCAGCATAAACCTCCTAACAGGGGACGATTTCATGAACACTGAAGCTTTCTTT. Residues: CASSINLLTGDDFMNTEAFF. The chain combines TRBV5-5 with TRBJ1-1; TRBD1 matches at 7 bases. V lost 4 bases and J lost 0; bases outside the gene matches: 21. The CDR3 loop spans 20 amino acids. Germline V gene lookup returns CDR1 SGHKS and CDR2 YYEKEE (reference sequence).

This chain joins TRBV10-3 and TRBJ2-5; 11 positions match TRBD2. Trimming took 10 bases from V and 4 from J; bases not matched to a gene: 11. The CDR3 is 15 residues long. Germline V CDR1 and CDR2: ENHRY, SYGVKD. CDR3 sequence reads: CATGPGLAGGETQYF. The CDR3 DNA reads as TGTGCCACAGGCCCGGGGCTAGCGGGAGGAGAGACCCAGTACTTC.

V usage is TRBV20-1 and J usage is TRBJ2-1; tentative D call: TRBD2 (6 bases). V lost 3 bases and J lost 9, with 21 bases in between. Germline loops: CDR1 DFQATT, CDR2 SNEGSKA (reference sequence). This CDR3 spans 15 amino acids. The CDR3 nucleotides are TGCAGTGCTAGTTTGGGGGGTGCCGTTTTCGGTGAGCAGTTCTTC. Its protein is CSASLGGAVFGEQFF.

The rearrangement joins TRBV11-2 to TRBJ1-2; TRBD1 agrees at 7 bases. V lost 5 bases and J lost 8; bases outside the gene matches: 11. CDR3 length: 14 amino acids. The germline gives CDR1 SGHAT, CDR2 FQNNGV. The CDR3: CASSLTGAPRGYTF. The DNA of the CDR3 is TGTGCCAGCAGCCTAACAGGGGCCCCGCGCGGCTACACCTTC.

This clone was picked up a small number of times. The genes are TRBV30 and TRBJ2-7, with 13 bases matching TRBD2. Germline trimming cut 8 bases from V and 6 bases from J; bases unmatched to any gene: 7. CDR3 length: 13 residues. The germline V gene encodes CDR1 GTSNPN and CDR2 SVGIG (reference sequence). The CDR3 loop is CAGTSGRASEQYF. CDR3 sequence (DNA): TGTGCCGGAACTAGCGGGAGGGCATCCGAGCAGTACTTC. The complete variable domain, with remaining parts taken from reference TRBV30 and TRBJ2-7, reads SQTIHQWPATLVQPVGSPLSLECTVEGTSNPNLYWYRQAAGRGLQLLFYSVGIGQISSEVPQNLSASRPQDRQFILSSKKLLLSDSGFYLCAGTSGRASEQYFGPGTRLTVT.